The following is a T cell receptor (beta chain) sequence with its context. Its specificity is not known. Subsequent to roughly 9 days of culture, CD4+ T cells were isolated. Some clones are missing from TCRdb's copy, which holds only in-frame ones; the method was immunoSEQ multiplex PCR. The table includes some 63,000 clones, 72% detected once. J lost 9 bases, V lost 5 bases, and 10 bases had no gene match. The germline gives CDR1 MNHEY, CDR2 SMNVEV (reference sequence). This CDR3 has 15 residues. This entry comes from a study of vaccination effects on CD4 cells after COVID-19. Looking at the study overall: All study participants received two doses of BNT162b2 or mRNA-1273 vaccine.

The chain is built from TRBV27 and TRBJ1-6, with 7 bases matching TRBD1. The sequence was obtained from a human donor who had a prior SARS-CoV-2 infection. The sample here was CD4+ T cells from PBMCs cultured without peptide, taken before COVID-19 vaccination. The CDR3 loop is CASSQRQGQASPLHF. The CDR3 DNA reads TGTGCCAGCAGTCAACGACAGGGCCAGGCTTCACCCCTCCACTTT.